The 20 T cell receptor beta chains presented below share a single source sample, sequenced in a study of shared clonotypes between healthy human individuals. Some clones are missing from TCRdb's copy, which holds only in-frame ones; the method was immunoSEQ multiplex PCR. The table includes roughly 2.1 million clones, around 93% detected once. The naive CD8 fraction comprised CD45RO-negative cells positively selected for CCR7 and excluded terminally differentiated effector memory CD45RA+ cells. The material sequenced was naive CD8+ T cells from PBMCs. All receptors derive from a man aged 18 to 29 in good health. Some clones in this sample may be carry-over from other donors' samples.

The chain combines TRBV7-6 with TRBJ2-1; perhaps TRBD2 as D (5 bases). The germline V gene encodes CDR1 SGHVS and CDR2 FNYEAQ. The CDR3 is 14 residues long. Trimming took off 5 bases at V and 7 bases at J, with 15 bases between the two ends. The CDR3, as DNA: TGTGCCAGCAGCAGGGATCCGGGGTGGAATGAGCAGTTCTTC. Amino acids: CASSRDPGWNEQFF.

The CDR3 is CASSASPGFDNEQFF. The CDR3 nucleotides read TGTGCCAGCAGCGCATCCCCAGGGTTCGACAATGAGCAGTTCTTC. The chain employs TRBV9 and TRBJ2-1; D perhaps matches TRBD1 (5 bases). The CDR3 is 15 residues long. Germline V lookup: CDR1 SGDLS, CDR2 YYNGEE. Trimming stripped 3 bases from V and 5 bases from J, with 15 bases between.

The chain carries TRBV13 and TRBJ2-1; 8 bases fit TRBD2. Trimming at V came to 10 bases and at J to 2 bases, leaving 7 bases not matched to a gene. This CDR3 comprises 14 residues. Per the germline V gene, CDR1 is PRHDT and CDR2 is FYEKMQ (reference sequence). CDR3 sequence (DNA): TGTGCCACCTCGGGACTAGTAGCCTACAATGAGCAGTTCTTC. It is translated as CATSGLVAYNEQFF. The variable domain in full, with the rest retrieved from reference TRBV13 and TRBJ2-1, is AAGVIQSPRHLIKEKRETATLKCYPIPRHDTVYWYQQGPGQDPQFLISFYEKMQSDKGSIPDRFSAQQFSDYHSELNMSSLELGDSALYFCATSGLVAYNEQFFGPGTRLTVL.

The gene calls are TRBV27 and TRBJ2-7, with a possible D match to TRBD1 (5 bases). Germline assignment: CDR1 MNHEY and CDR2 SMNVEV (reference sequence). V dropped 6 bases and J dropped 0 bases, with 12 bases sitting between them. The CDR3 totals 14 residues. CDR3 residues: CASSEDKNSYEQYF. Written as DNA, the CDR3 is TGTGCCAGCAGCGAGGACAAGAACTCCTACGAGCAGTACTTC.

CDR3 amino acids: CASSPGSLHEQYF. For the CDR3, the DNA is TGTGCCAGCAGTCCGGGCTCCCTTCACGAGCAGTACTTC. The chain uses TRBV6-5 and TRBJ2-7; unclear D gene. V shed 5 bases and J shed 5 bases, with 13 bases lying between them. The CDR3 extends over 13 amino acids. Per the germline V gene, CDR1 is MNHEY and CDR2 is SVGAGI.

For this clone: Other DNA sequences in this sample translate to the same CDR3. This rearrangement joins TRBV5-6 to TRBJ1-1; D is unresolved. The length of the CDR3 is 13 residues. Trimming stripped 0 bases from V and 4 bases from J, with 7 bases between. Per the germline V gene, CDR1 is SGHDT and CDR2 is YYEEEE. Written as DNA, the CDR3 is TGTGCCAGCAGCTTGGTCCGGGGCACTGAAGCTTTCTTT. It is translated as CASSLVRGTEAFF.

This sequence joins TRBV11-3 and TRBJ1-4, with D perhaps matching TRBD1 (5 bases). The CDR3 loop spans 14 amino acids. Looked up from germline, CDR1 is SGHNT and CDR2 is YENEEA. Trimming cost V 2 bases and J 15 bases, with 19 bases left between them. The DNA for the CDR3 is TGTGCCAGCAGCTTACCCGCCCCGGGGGGTATAGTGTTTTTT. Protein: CASSLPAPGGIVFF. The variable domain in full, completed from reference TRBV11-3 and TRBJ1-4, reads EAGVVQSPRYKIIEKKQPVAFWCNPISGHNTLYWYLQNLGQGPELLIRYENEEAVDDSQLPKDRFSAERLKGVDSTLKIQPAELGDSAVYLCASSLPAPGGIVFFGSGTQLSVL.

The chain is built from TRBV27 and TRBJ1-2; 9 nucleotides agree with TRBD1. The CDR3 spans 15 residues. Germline V gene data show CDR1 as MNHEY and CDR2 as SMNVEV (reference sequence). J was trimmed by 8 bases and V by 6 bases; bases with no gene match: 13. The CDR3 protein is CASSPGQGVLWGYTF. In DNA, the CDR3 is TGTGCCAGCAGCCCGGGACAGGGAGTCTTATGGGGCTACACCTTC.

On this clone: The same CDR3 also results from other DNA sequences found in this sample. The chain couples TRBV5-1 to TRBJ1-1, with D uncertain. This CDR3 has 14 amino acids. Germline assignment: CDR1 SGHRS and CDR2 YFSETQ. Trimming stripped 0 bases from V and 1 base from J, with 7 bases between. In DNA form, the CDR3 reads TGCGCCAGCAGCTTGGCGGGCCCGAACACTGAAGCTTTCTTT. Residues: CASSLAGPNTEAFF.

The chain couples TRBV6-1 to TRBJ2-7; TRBD2 agrees at 7 bases. The junction had 9 bases not matched to a gene; V was cut back by 2 bases and J by 2 bases. This CDR3 spans 16 amino acids. CDR1 MNHNS and CDR2 SASEGT come from the germline V gene. CDR3 nucleotide sequence: TGTGCCAGCAGTGAATTTCGGAGCGGGATCGCCTACGAGCAGTACTTC. Its translation: CASSEFRSGIAYEQYF.

V is TRBV7-8 and J is TRBJ2-7; weak D call: TRBD2 (6 bases). There are 12 residues in the CDR3. V lost 7 bases, J lost 6 bases, and 13 bases lay in between. Per germline, CDR1 SGHVS and CDR2 FQNEAQ. The CDR3 here is CASTMGGGEQYF. CDR3 DNA: TGTGCCAGCACCATGGGGGGTGGCGAGCAGTACTTC.

This chain connects TRBV6-1 to TRBJ2-7; D is possibly TRBD2 (5 bases). The V gene lost 2 bases and the J gene lost 0 bases, with 14 bases spanning the gap. The CDR3 runs to 16 residues. Germline CDR1 and CDR2: MNHNS and SASEGT. The CDR3, as DNA: TGTGCCAGCAGTGAACGGGGTCAGATAGCCTCCTACGAGCAGTACTTC. Translated: CASSERGQIASYEQYF.

This sequence joins TRBV10-3 and TRBJ2-7; maybe TRBD2 (6 bases). Trimming cost V 7 bases and J 3 bases, with 13 bases left between them. CDR3 length: 13 residues. The germline CDR1 and CDR2 sequences are ENHRY and SYGVKD. CDR3 in amino acids: CAITEGTYYEQYF. The CDR3 DNA is TGTGCCATCACGGAGGGGACCTACTACGAGCAGTACTTC.

Here the CDR3 DNA reads TGTGCCAGCAGCCCAGGCCGGGGTGAGCAGTTCTTC. Protein: CASSPGRGEQFF. This sequence joins TRBV9 and TRBJ2-1, with D perhaps TRBD2 (5 bases). V was cut by 4 bases and J by 9 bases, with 11 bases left in between. CDR1 and CDR2 (germline): SGDLS, YYNGEE. The CDR3 totals 12 residues.

This rearrangement joins TRBV19 to TRBJ2-7; 7 bases map to TRBD1. Germline-derived CDR1 and CDR2 are LNHDA and SQIVND (reference sequence). The CDR3 totals 12 residues. The ends lost 6 bases at V and 7 bases at J; junction bases unmatched: 6. CDR3 in DNA: TGTGCCAGTAGGGGACAGTCCGGGGAGCAGTACTTC. Its translation: CASRGQSGEQYF.

The CDR3 protein is CASSSGVKNIQYF. CDR3 nucleotides: TGTGCCAGCAGTTCCGGGGTCAAAAACATTCAGTACTTC. The chain combines TRBV13 with TRBJ2-4; D might be TRBD2 (5 bases). The CDR3 loop spans 13 amino acids. V was pared by 6 bases and J by 3 bases, with 9 bases between. Germline V gives CDR1 PRHDT, CDR2 FYEKMQ (reference sequence).

The chain links TRBV6-5 to TRBJ2-2; 12 bases are shared with TRBD2. Per the germline V gene, CDR1 is MNHEY and CDR2 is SVGAGI. The V gene end was trimmed by 5 bases and the J gene end by 5 bases; junction bases not matched to a gene: 3. The CDR3 sequence is 15 residues long. The CDR3 DNA follows: TGTGCCAGCAGTCTCGGACTAGCGGGAACCGGGGAGCTGTTTTTT. Its protein product is CASSLGLAGTGELFF.

Notes on this clone: The junction does not match germline at one end; this may be a read error. V and J are TRBV9 and TRBJ1-2, with D unclear. Germline V gene data show CDR1 as SGDLS and CDR2 as YYNGEE. The CDR3 contains 10 residues. The CDR3 reads CASSPRVGDF. CDR3 bases: TGTGCCAGCAGCCCTCGGGTGGGTGACTTC. Full variable domain (missing parts from reference TRBV9 and TRBJ1-2): DSGVTQTPKHLITATGQRVTLRCSPRSGDLSVYWYQQSLDQGLQFLIQYYNGEERAKGNILERFSAQQFPDLHSELNLSSLELGDSALYFCASSPRVGDFGSGTRLTVV.

J is TRBJ1-1 and V is TRBV28, with D tentatively TRBD1 (5 bases). The CDR3 is made up of 12 amino acids. Germline V gives CDR1 MDHEN, CDR2 SYDVKM. With 11 bases removed from V and 4 bases from J, the gap between germline ends came to 14 bases. The CDR3, as DNA: TGTGCCCTGGGGGGTAGGGGCACTGAAGCTTTCTTT. Translation: CALGGRGTEAFF.

The rearrangement uses TRBV5-1 and TRBJ2-5; TRBD1 agrees at 10 bases. With 0 bases clipped from V and 2 bases from J, the junction kept 7 bases outside the gene matches. Germline lookup yields CDR1 SGHRS and CDR2 YFSETQ. The CDR3 runs 17 residues. The CDR3 here is CASSLAGTGARQETQYF. For the CDR3, the DNA is TGCGCCAGCAGCTTGGCAGGGACAGGGGCCCGACAAGAGACCCAGTACTTC.